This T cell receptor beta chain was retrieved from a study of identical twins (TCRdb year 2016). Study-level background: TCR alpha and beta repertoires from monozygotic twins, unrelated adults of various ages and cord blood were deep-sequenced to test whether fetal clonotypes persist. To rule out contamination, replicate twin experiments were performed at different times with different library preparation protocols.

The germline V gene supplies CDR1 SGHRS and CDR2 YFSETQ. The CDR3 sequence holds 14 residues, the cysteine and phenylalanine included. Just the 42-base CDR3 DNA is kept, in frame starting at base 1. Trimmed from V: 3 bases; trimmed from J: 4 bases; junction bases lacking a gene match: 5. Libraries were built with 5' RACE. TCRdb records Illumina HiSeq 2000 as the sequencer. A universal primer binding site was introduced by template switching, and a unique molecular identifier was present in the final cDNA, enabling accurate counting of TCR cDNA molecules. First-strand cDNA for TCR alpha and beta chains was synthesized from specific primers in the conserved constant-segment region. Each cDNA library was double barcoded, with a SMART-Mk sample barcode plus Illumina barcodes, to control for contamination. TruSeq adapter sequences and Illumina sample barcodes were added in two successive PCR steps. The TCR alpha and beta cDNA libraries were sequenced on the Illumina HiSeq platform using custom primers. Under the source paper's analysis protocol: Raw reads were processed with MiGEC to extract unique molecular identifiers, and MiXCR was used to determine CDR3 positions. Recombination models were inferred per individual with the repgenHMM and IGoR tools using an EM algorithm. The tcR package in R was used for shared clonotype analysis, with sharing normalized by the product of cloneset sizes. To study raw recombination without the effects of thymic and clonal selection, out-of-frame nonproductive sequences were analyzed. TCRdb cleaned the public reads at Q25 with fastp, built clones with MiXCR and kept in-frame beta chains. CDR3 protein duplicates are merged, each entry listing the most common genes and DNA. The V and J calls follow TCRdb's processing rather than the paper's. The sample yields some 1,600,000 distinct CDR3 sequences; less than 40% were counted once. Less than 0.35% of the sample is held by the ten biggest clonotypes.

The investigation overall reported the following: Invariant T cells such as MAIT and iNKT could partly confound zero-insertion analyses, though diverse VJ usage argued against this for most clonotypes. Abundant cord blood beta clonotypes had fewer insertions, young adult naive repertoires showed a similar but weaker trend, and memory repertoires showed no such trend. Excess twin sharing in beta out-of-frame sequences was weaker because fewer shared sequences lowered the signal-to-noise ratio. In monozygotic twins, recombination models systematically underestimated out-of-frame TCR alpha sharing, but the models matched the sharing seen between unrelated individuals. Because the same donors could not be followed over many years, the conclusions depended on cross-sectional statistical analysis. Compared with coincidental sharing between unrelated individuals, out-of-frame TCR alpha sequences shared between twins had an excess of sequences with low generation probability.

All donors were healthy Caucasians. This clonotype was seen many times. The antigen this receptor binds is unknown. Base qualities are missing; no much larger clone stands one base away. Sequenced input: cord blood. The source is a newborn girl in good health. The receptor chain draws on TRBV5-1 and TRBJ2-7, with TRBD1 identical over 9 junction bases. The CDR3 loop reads CASSSGTGIYEQYF. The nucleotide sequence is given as TGCGCCAGCAGCTCCGGGACAGGGATATACGAGCAGTACTTC.